The rows below give T cell receptor beta chains drawn from one sample of a study of blood T cell repertoires in COVID-19. Libraries were prepared by immunoSEQ multiplex PCR; TCRdb keeps only in-frame clonotypes and omits some of them. This table has just over 300,000 clones, nearly 90% appearing once. Sequencing was performed on peripheral blood. The receptors were sampled from a woman aged 25-40 years with COVID-19, enrolled during active disease. CDR3s include the opening cysteine and the closing phenylalanine or tryptophan. A D gene is named only where the DNA matches it firmly. For some rows the clone size is stated as once, few or many, or as a class when expanded; others skip it.

v_call	j_call	clone_size	d_call	cdr3_nt	cdr3_aa
TRBV15	TRBJ1-2	-	TRBD1	TGTGCCACCAGCAGGGGACAGAACTATGGCTACACCTTC	CATSRGQNYGYTF
TRBV6-2/TRBV6-3	TRBJ2-5	-	-	TGTGCCAGCAGTTTTGGGGCAGGGAAAGAGACCCAGTACTTC	CASSFGAGKETQYF
TRBV7-8	TRBJ2-5	-	TRBD2	TGTGCCAGCAGCCTAGGGGTAGCGGGGGTAATGGAGACCCAGTACTTC	CASSLGVAGVMETQYF
TRBV6-5	TRBJ2-1	-	TRBD2	TGTGCCAGCAGTTACTTGGCGGGGGGTGATGAGCAGTTCTTC	CASSYLAGGDEQFF
TRBV29-1	TRBJ1-1	once	-	TGCAGCGTTGATAGAGGGTCTGAAGCTTTCTTT	CSVDRGSEAFF
TRBV4-1	TRBJ2-2	-	-	TGCGCCAGCAGCCCCCTGGGACTGCACACCGGGGAGCTGTTTTTT	CASSPLGLHTGELFF
TRBV11-2	TRBJ1-5	-	-	TGTGCCAGCAGCTCAGGACTCCCTGGGAGCAATCAGCCCCAGCATTTT	CASSSGLPGSNQPQHF
TRBV11-2	TRBJ1-1	-	TRBD1	TGTGCCAGCAGCTTAAGGGGGACAGGGAACACTGAAGCTTTCTTT	CASSLRGTGNTEAFF
TRBV7-9	TRBJ1-2	-	TRBD1	TGTGCCAGCAGCCCGACAGGGGGTGTGAACTATGGCTACACCTTC	CASSPTGGVNYGYTF
TRBV2	TRBJ2-1	-	TRBD2	TGTGCCAGCAAACCGACTAGCGGGGGAAATGAGCAGTTCTTC	CASKPTSGGNEQFF
TRBV5-1	TRBJ1-2	once	-	TGCGCCAGCAGCTTGGCCCCAACCGGGGGGGGCGATGGCTACACCTTC	CASSLAPTGGGDGYTF
TRBV4-3	TRBJ1-2	-	TRBD1	TGCGCCAGCAGCCAGACGACAGGGGGCTACTATGGCTACACCTTC	CASSQTTGGYYGYTF
TRBV27	TRBJ1-1	-	TRBD1	TGTGCCAGCACAAGACAGGGATCAGTCGAAGCTTTCTTT	CASTRQGSVEAFF
TRBV7-9	TRBJ1-4	-	TRBD1	TGTGCCAGCAGCCGACAGGGGGCGAGTGAAAAACTGTTTTTT	CASSRQGASEKLFF
TRBV30	TRBJ1-2	-	TRBD1	TGTGCCTGGAGATTGGGACAGACGTATGGCTACACCTTC	CAWRLGQTYGYTF
TRBV14	TRBJ2-2	-	-	TGTGCCAGCAGCCAAGACAGGGTGAACGGGGAGCTGTTTTTT	CASSQDRVNGELFF